Shown below are 5 T cell receptor beta chains from a single sample sequenced in a study of T cells in Graves' hyperthyroidism and ophthalmopathy. RNA transcripts provided the source from which TCR beta CDR3 regions were amplified. During a first-round RT-PCR of the TCR CDR3, the HTBI primer set was used. In TCRdb, the multiplex PCR reads were re-called with MiXCR into one record per CDR3 protein. Of 600,000 or so distinct CDR3 sequences listed, around 16% are singletons. The sequencing input was blood. These TCRs come from a young woman with Graves' hyperthyroidism.

This clonotype was recorded many times. V is TRBV11-2 and J is TRBJ2-2; 12 positions agree with TRBD2. With V trimmed by 2 bases and J by 5 bases, 9 bases remained unmatched. The germline V gene has CDR1 SGHAT and CDR2 FQNNGV. This CDR3 has 18 residues. The CDR3 bases are TGTGCCAGCAGCTTACCTAGCGGGAGGGCCGATTGGACCGGGGAGCTGTTTTTT. Amino acids: CASSLPSGRADWTGELFF.

With respect to this clonotype: A much larger clone is a single base away; this may be a read error. Here the CDR3 reads CAWSRGASCNEQFF. The CDR3 DNA sequence: TGTGCCTGGAGTCGGGGAGCGAGCTGCAATGAGCAGTTCTTC. The chain uses TRBV30 and TRBJ2-1; weak D call: TRBD2 (5 bases). The CDR3 covers 14 residues. CDR1 GTSNPN and CDR2 SVGIG come from the germline V gene (reference sequence). The V end was cut by 2 bases, the J end by 6 bases, with 14 bases between.

This clonotype showed up just a few times. V and J are TRBV6-1 and TRBJ1-2; maybe TRBD1 (6 bases). The CDR3 consists of 13 residues. Between the trimmed V and J ends, which lost 8 bases and 8 bases, there was a span of 18 bases. Germline V gives CDR1 MNHNS, CDR2 SASEGT. CDR3 DNA sequence: TGTGCCAGCCGCAGGGGCGCCGGTGGGGGCTACACCTTC. It codes for CASRRGAGGGYTF.

The rearrangement uses TRBV19 and TRBJ2-7; 9 bases map to TRBD1. CDR3 length equals 14 residues. The V gene's germline CDR1 is LNHDA and CDR2 SQIVND (reference sequence). The ends lost 8 bases at V and 4 bases at J; junction bases unmatched: 9. CDR3 sequence reads: CASAPGQGEYEQYF. CDR3 sequence (DNA): TGTGCCAGTGCTCCGGGACAGGGAGAATACGAGCAGTACTTC. Complete variable domain (other parts from reference TRBV19 and TRBJ2-7): DGGITQSPKYLFRKEGQNVTLSCEQNLNHDAMYWYRQDPGQGLRLIYYSQIVNDFQKGDIAEGYSVSREKKESFPLTVTSAQKNPTAFYLCASAPGQGEYEQYFGPGTRLTVT.

This clonotype was recorded a few times. This chain uses TRBV18 with TRBJ2-5; 7 bases are shared with TRBD1. The J segment lost 1 base and the V segment lost 5 bases, leaving 4 bases of the junction unmatched. Germline loops: CDR1 KGHSH, CDR2 LQKENI. The CDR3 covers 14 residues. The CDR3 here is CASSSRQGQETQYF. Here the CDR3 DNA reads TGTGCCAGCTCATCCCGACAGGGCCAAGAGACCCAGTACTTC.